The clone carrying this T cell receptor (beta chain) occurred once. Only in-frame clones appear in the TCRdb table, and some are missing; sequencing was by immunoSEQ multiplex PCR. The table has around 68,000 clones, 75% to 85% seen once. The CDR3 spans 14 residues. Trimming took off 4 bases at V and 2 bases at J, with 12 bases between the two ends. The V gene's germline CDR1 is SGHRS and CDR2 YFSETQ. This specimen comes from a study of pediatric ulcerative colitis. The chain carries TRBV5-1 and TRBJ1-1, with D hard to call. This sequence originates from a boy between 10 and 17 years old with moderate ulcerative colitis. What was sequenced was blood. The CDR3 region is CASSPGGGNTEAFF. The DNA of the CDR3 is TGCGCCAGCAGCCCCGGCGGAGGTAACACTGAAGCTTTCTTT.